This record covers a single TCR beta chain. The record originates from a study of control samples from healthy donors and cancer patients. V lost 6 bases and J 3 bases, leaving 11 bases between the germline ends. CDR3 length: 13 amino acids. Looked up from germline, CDR1 is WNHNN and CDR2 is SYGVQD (reference sequence). TCRdb's copy holds only in-frame clones and misses some; the assay was immunoSEQ multiplex PCR. The sample shows under 200,000 clones, approximately 93% of them seen only once. The rearrangement joins TRBV10-1 to TRBJ1-2; no firm D call. The sequencing sample was made of blood. The source of this sequence is a woman in her thirties or forties in good health. The CDR3 nucleotides read TGCGCCAGCAGACCGGACGGAGACTATGGCTACACCTTC. It yields the protein CASRPDGDYGYTF.